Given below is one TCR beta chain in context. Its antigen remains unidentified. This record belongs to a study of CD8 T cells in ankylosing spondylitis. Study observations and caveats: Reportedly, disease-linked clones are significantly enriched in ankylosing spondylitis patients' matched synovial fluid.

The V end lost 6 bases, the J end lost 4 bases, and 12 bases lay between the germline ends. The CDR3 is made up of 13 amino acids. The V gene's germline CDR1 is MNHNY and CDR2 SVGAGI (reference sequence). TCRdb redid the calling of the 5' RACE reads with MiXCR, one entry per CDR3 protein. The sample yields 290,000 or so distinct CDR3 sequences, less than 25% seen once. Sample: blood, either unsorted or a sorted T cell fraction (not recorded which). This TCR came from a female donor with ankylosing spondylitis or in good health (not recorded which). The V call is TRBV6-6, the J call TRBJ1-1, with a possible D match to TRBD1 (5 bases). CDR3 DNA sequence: TGTGCCAGCAGCCCCGGACAAGCCACTGAAGCTTTCTTT. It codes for CASSPGQATEAFF.